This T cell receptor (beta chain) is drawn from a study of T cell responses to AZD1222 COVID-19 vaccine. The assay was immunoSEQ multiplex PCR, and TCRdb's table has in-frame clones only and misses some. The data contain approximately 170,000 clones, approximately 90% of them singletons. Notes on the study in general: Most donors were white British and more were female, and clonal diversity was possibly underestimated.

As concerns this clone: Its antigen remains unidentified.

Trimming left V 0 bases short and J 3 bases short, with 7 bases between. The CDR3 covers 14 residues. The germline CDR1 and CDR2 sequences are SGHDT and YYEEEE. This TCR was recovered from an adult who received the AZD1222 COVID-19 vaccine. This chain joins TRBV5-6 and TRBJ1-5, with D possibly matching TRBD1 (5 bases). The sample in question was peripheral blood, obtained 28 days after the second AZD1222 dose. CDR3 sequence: CASSLVGLNQPQHF. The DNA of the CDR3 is TGTGCCAGCAGCTTGGTGGGACTCAATCAGCCCCAGCATTTT.